Given below is one T cell receptor (beta chain) in context. This entry is derived from a study of T cells in Graves' hyperthyroidism and ophthalmopathy. The CDR3 contains 11 residues. Germline CDR1 and CDR2: SQVTM and ANQGSEA. Trimming stripped 7 bases from V and 7 bases from J, with 13 bases between. The TCR beta CDR3 regions underwent amplification using RNA transcripts as the source. Initially, a first-round RT-PCR of the TCR CDR3 employed the HTBI primer set. MiXCR was run by TCRdb on the multiplex PCR reads, yielding one entry per CDR3 protein. The sample yields 94,000 or so distinct CDR3 sequences, 51% seen once. Graves' hyperthyroidism without ophthalmopathy progression within 18 months was termed stable.

Sequenced material: blood. The source is a woman aged 35 to 49 with Graves' hyperthyroidism. V is TRBV29-1 and J is TRBJ1-2; the D gene is possibly TRBD1 (5 bases). The CDR3 region is CSAAGRSGYTF. CDR3 DNA: TGCAGCGCCGCGGGGCGTAGTGGCTACACCTTC.